The 3 T cell receptor beta chains presented below share a single source sample, sequenced in a study of T-cell memory formation after mild COVID-19. TCRdb fed the 5' RACE reads into MiXCR, producing one record per CDR3 protein. The sample lists 450,000 to 650,000 distinct CDR3 sequences, roughly 18% occurring once. The sequenced material came from PBMCs or a T cell subset sorted from them (not recorded which). The receptors stem from an adult woman who had mild COVID-19 (a few samples of this study predate the infection). Cell type and time point are not known.

This clonotype has just a few counts. CDR3 region: CASSFTGVEEQYF. In DNA, the CDR3 is TGTGCCAGCAGTTTCACGGGAGTAGAAGAGCAGTACTTC. The V gene is TRBV27, the J gene TRBJ2-7; tentative D call: TRBD2 (6 bases). The V end lost 3 bases, the J end lost 7 bases, and 13 bases lay between the germline ends. This CDR3 spans 13 amino acids. Germline CDR1 and CDR2: MNHEY and SMNVEV (reference sequence).

The rearrangement uses TRBV7-2 and TRBJ2-2; TRBD2 is a possible D gene (6 bases). Trimming left V 3 bases short and J 5 bases short, with 13 bases between. CDR3 length: 15 amino acids. The germline V gene encodes CDR1 SGHTA and CDR2 FQGNSA. CDR3: CASSFTSGATGELFF. CDR3 bases: TGTGCCAGCAGCTTTACCTCGGGAGCAACCGGGGAGCTGTTTTTT.

In this sample, this clonotype turned up a few times. This sequence joins TRBV2 and TRBJ1-4; 8 positions match TRBD1. Germline lookup yields CDR1 SNHLY and CDR2 FYNNEI. Trimming at V came to 6 bases and at J to 8 bases, leaving 8 bases not matched to a gene. The CDR3 spans 14 residues. In nucleotides, the CDR3 is TGTGCCAGCAGCCCCGGACAGGGCTGGGAAAAACTGTTTTTT. The encoded protein is CASSPGQGWEKLFF.